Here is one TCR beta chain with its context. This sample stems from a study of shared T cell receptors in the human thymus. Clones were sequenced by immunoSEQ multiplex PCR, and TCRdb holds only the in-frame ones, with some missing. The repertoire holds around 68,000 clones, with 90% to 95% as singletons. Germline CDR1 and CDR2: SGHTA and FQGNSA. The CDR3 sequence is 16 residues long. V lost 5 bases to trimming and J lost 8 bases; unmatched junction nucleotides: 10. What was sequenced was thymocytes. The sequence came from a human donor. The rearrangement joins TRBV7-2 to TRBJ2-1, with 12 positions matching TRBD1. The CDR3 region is CASSGRAGTGGYEQFF. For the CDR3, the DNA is TGTGCCAGCAGCGGACGGGCAGGGACAGGGGGCTATGAGCAGTTCTTC.